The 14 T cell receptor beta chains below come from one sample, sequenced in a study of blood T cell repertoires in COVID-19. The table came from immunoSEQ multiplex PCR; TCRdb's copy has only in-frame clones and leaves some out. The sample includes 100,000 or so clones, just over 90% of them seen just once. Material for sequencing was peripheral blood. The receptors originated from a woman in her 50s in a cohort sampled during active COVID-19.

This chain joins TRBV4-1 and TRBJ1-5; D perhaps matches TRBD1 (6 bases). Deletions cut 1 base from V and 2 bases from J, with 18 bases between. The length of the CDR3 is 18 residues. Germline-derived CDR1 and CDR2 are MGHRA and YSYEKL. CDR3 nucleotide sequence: TGCGCCAGCAGCCAAGGGGCTCGGGGTGGGGGCGGCAATCAGCCCCAGCATTTT. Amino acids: CASSQGARGGGGNQPQHF.

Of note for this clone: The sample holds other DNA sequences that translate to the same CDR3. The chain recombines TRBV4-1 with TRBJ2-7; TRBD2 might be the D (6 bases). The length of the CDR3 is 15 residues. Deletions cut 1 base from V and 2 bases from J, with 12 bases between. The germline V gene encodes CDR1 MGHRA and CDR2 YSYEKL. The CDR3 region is CASSQAAGQTYEQYF. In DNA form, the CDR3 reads TGCGCCAGCAGCCAAGCTGCGGGGCAAACCTACGAGCAGTACTTC.

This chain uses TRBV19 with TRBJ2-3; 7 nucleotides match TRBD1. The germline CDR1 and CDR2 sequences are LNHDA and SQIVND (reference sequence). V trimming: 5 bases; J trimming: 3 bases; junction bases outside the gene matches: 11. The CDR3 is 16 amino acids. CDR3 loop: CASSQGVSLLTDTQYF. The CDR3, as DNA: TGTGCCAGTAGTCAGGGGGTATCCCTTCTTACAGATACGCAGTATTTT.

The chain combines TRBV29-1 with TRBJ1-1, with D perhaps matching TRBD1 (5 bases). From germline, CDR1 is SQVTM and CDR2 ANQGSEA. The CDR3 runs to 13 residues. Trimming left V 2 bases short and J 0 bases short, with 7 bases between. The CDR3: CSVEYRLNTEAFF. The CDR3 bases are TGCAGCGTTGAATACAGGTTGAACACTGAAGCTTTCTTT. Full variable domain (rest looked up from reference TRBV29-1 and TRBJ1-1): SAVISQKPSRDICQRGTSLTIQCQVDSQVTMMFWYRQQPGQSLTLIATANQGSEATYESGFVIDKFPISRPNLTFSTLTVSNMSPEDSSIYLCSVEYRLNTEAFFGQGTRLTVV.

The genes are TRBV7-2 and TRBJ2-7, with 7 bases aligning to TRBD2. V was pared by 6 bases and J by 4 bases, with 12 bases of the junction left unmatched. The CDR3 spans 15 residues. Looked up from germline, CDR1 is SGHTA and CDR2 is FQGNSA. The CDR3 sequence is CASSFNVQRGYEQYF. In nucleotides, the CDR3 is TGTGCCAGCAGTTTTAATGTCCAGCGGGGTTACGAGCAGTACTTC.

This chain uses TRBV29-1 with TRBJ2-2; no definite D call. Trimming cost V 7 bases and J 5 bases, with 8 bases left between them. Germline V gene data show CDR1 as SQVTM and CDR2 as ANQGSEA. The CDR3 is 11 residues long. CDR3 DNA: TGCAGCGCTCAGGATACCGGGGAGCTGTTTTTT. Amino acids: CSAQDTGELFF.

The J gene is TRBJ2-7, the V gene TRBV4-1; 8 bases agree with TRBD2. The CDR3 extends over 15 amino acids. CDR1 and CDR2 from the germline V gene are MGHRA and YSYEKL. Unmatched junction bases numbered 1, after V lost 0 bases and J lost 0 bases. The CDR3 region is CASSQETSVSYEQYF. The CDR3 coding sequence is TGCGCCAGCAGCCAAGAGACTAGCGTCTCCTACGAGCAGTACTTC.

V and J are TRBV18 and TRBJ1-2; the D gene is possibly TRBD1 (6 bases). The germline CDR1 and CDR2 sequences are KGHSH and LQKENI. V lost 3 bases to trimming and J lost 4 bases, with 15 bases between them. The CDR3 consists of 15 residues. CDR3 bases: TGTGCCAGCTCACCGGACAGCCAACCAATCTATGGCTACACCTTC. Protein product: CASSPDSQPIYGYTF.

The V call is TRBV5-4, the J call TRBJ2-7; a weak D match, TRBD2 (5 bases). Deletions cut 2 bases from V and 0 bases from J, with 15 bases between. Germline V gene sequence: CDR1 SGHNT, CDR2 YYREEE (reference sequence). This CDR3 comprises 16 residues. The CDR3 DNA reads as TGTGCCAGCAGCTTCGCCGGGGAAGCGAGCTCCTACGAGCAGTACTTC. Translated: CASSFAGEASSYEQYF.

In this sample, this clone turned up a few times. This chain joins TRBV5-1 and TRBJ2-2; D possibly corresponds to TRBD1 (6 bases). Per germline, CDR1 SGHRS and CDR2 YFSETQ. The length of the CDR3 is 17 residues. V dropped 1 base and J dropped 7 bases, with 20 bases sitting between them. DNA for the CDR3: TGCGCCAGCAGCTTGATTCTCAGGGGCCCAAATTTCGGGGAGCTGTTTTTT. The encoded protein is CASSLILRGPNFGELFF.

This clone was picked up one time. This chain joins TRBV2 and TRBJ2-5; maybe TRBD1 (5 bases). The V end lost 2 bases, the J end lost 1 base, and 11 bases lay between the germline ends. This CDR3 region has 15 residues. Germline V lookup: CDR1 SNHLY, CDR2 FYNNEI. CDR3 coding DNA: TGTGCCAGCAGTGAACGGCAGGGTTCCCAAGAGACCCAGTACTTC. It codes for CASSERQGSQETQYF. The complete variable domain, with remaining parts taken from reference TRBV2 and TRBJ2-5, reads EPEVTQTPSHQVTQMGQEVILRCVPISNHLYFYWYRQILGQKVEFLVSFYNNEISEKSEIFDDQFSVERPDGSNFTLKIRSTKLEDSAMYFCASSERQGSQETQYFGPGTRLLVL.

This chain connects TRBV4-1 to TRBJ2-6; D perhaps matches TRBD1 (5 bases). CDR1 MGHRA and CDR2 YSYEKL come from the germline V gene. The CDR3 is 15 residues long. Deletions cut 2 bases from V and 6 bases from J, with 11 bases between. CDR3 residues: CASSQSPQEANVLTF. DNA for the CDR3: TGCGCCAGCAGCCAATCTCCACAGGAGGCCAACGTCCTGACTTTC.

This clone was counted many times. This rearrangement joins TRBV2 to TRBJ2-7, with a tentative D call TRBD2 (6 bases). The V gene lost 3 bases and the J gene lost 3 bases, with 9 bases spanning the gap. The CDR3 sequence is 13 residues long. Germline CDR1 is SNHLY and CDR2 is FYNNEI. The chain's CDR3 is CASSDTGGYEQYF. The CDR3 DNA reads TGTGCCAGCAGTGACACCGGGGGCTACGAGCAGTACTTC.

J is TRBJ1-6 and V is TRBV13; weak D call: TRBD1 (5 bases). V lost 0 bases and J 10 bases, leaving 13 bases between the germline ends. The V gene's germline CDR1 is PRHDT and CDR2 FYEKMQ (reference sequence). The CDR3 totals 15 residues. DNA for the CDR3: TGTGCCAGCAGCTTAGGTCGGGGGGATCGCTCACCCCTCCACTTT. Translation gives CASSLGRGDRSPLHF.